These 30 T cell receptor beta chains were sequenced from one sample in a study of shared clonotypes between healthy human individuals. Produced via immunoSEQ multiplex PCR; TCRdb's table is partial and in-frame only. The table has hundreds of thousands of clones, about four fifths seen once. The sample comprised PBMCs. Receptors were obtained from a middle-aged woman in good health. Some clones in this sample may be carry-over from other donors' samples.

The chain joins TRBV5-1 to TRBJ2-7; TRBD2 matches 10 bases. V lost 0 bases and J lost 4; bases outside the gene matches: 1. Germline loops: CDR1 SGHRS, CDR2 YFSETQ. The CDR3 spans 14 residues. DNA of the CDR3: TGCGCCAGCAGCTTGGAACTAGCGGGGTACGAGCAGTACTTC. Translating gives CASSLELAGYEQYF.

V usage is TRBV6-1 and J usage is TRBJ1-2; D is perhaps TRBD1 (5 bases). Germline values: CDR1 MNHNS, CDR2 SASEGT. The V and J ends lost 3 bases and 4 bases respectively, with 12 bases between them. This CDR3 comprises 14 residues. The CDR3 coding sequence is TGTGCCAGCAGTGAGCAGGGAGGGCTCTATGGCTACACCTTC. Translation gives CASSEQGGLYGYTF.

Of note for this clone: A read error is possible here, since a much larger clone lies one base away. At the DNA level, this CDR3 is encoded by other sequences in the same sample as well. V is TRBV9 and J is TRBJ2-7; D gene unclear. The CDR3 is 11 amino acids. Trimming shortened V by 5 bases and J by 4 bases, and 7 bases separated the two germline ends. Per the germline V gene, CDR1 is SGDLS and CDR2 is YYNGEE. The CDR3: CASSVRYEQYF. CDR3 DNA sequence: TGTGCCAGCAGTGTCCGGTACGAGCAGTACTTC.

This clone showed up just once. J is TRBJ2-5 and V is TRBV29-1, with D unresolved. Deletions cut 1 base from V and 6 bases from J, with 15 bases between. Germline-derived CDR1 and CDR2 are SQVTM and ANQGSEA. The CDR3 extends over 14 amino acids. CDR3 bases: TGCAGCGTTGAAGTATGGACGCCGGTACAGACCCAGTACTTC. Translated: CSVEVWTPVQTQYF.

The chain uses TRBV5-4 and TRBJ2-7, with 13 bases aligning to TRBD2. The CDR3 length is 15 residues. After removal of 4 bases from V and 1 base from J, the junction contained 2 bases not matched to a gene. Looked up from germline, CDR1 is SGHNT and CDR2 is YYREEE (reference sequence). CDR3 sequence: CASSAGLAGSYEQYF. The CDR3 region has the DNA TGTGCCAGCAGCGCGGGACTAGCGGGATCCTACGAGCAGTACTTC.

The chain has TRBV29-1 and TRBJ1-1; D uncertain. CDR3 length: 13 residues. The germline CDR1 and CDR2 sequences are SQVTM and ANQGSEA. V lost 3 bases and J 1 base, leaving 9 bases between the germline ends. In DNA, the CDR3 is TGCAGCGTTGAGGGAGAATCGAACACTGAAGCTTTCTTT. This encodes CSVEGESNTEAFF.

The rearrangement links TRBV28 to TRBJ2-3, with 8 bases fitting TRBD1. V lost 8 bases to trimming and J lost 0 bases; unmatched junction nucleotides: 4. CDR3 length equals 14 residues. Per the germline V gene, CDR1 is MDHEN and CDR2 is SYDVKM. The DNA for the CDR3 is TGTGCCAGCCGACAGGGGACCAGCACAGATACGCAGTATTTT. It yields the protein CASRQGTSTDTQYF.

This clone has only one observation. V usage is TRBV28 and J usage is TRBJ2-2, with D unclear. Germline-derived CDR1 and CDR2 are MDHEN and SYDVKM. The CDR3 extends over 14 amino acids. V lost 5 bases and J 5 bases, leaving 12 bases between the germline ends. The CDR3 DNA is TGTGCCAGCAGTCCCCAAGACACTACCGGGGAGCTGTTTTTT. Residues: CASSPQDTTGELFF. Full variable domain (outside the CDR3, taken from reference TRBV28 and TRBJ2-2): DVKVTQSSRYLVKRTGEKVFLECVQDMDHENMFWYRQDPGLGLRLIYFSYDVKMKEKGDIPEGYSVSREKKERFSLILESASTNQTSMYLCASSPQDTTGELFFGEGSRLTVL.

CDR3 DNA sequence: TGCGCCAGCAGAACGAAAGAGACCCAGTACTTC. This gives the protein CASRTKETQYF. The rearrangement joins TRBV10-1 to TRBJ2-5; D is uncertain. V lost 6 bases to trimming and J lost 3 bases, with 5 bases between them. The CDR3 contains 11 residues. The V gene's germline CDR1 is WNHNN and CDR2 SYGVQD (reference sequence).

With respect to this clone: At one end, the junction sequence differs from germline, possibly due to a read error. The chain is built from TRBV11-2 and TRBJ1-1, with D possibly being TRBD1 (5 bases). There are 15 residues in the CDR3. The germline V gene encodes CDR1 SGHAT and CDR2 FQNNGV. The chain's CDR3 is CASSLDRAGLTEAFF. Written as DNA, the CDR3 is TGTGCCAGCAGCCTAGATCGGGCAGGGTTAACTGAAGCTTTCTTT.

This clone came up a few times. The chain carries TRBV28 and TRBJ1-1; a possible D gene is TRBD1 (6 bases). The V end was cut by 8 bases, the J end by 10 bases, with 14 bases between. The CDR3 length is 11 residues. Looked up from germline, CDR1 is MDHEN and CDR2 is SYDVKM. CDR3 sequence: CASFAGGGAFF. DNA for the CDR3: TGTGCCAGCTTCGCCGGAGGGGGAGCTTTCTTT.

Turning to this clone: At one end, the junction sequence differs from germline, possibly due to a read error. The J gene is TRBJ1-3, the V gene TRBV10-1, with D perhaps matching TRBD1 (5 bases). Germline CDR1 WNHNN, CDR2 SYGVQD (reference sequence). The CDR3 runs 19 residues. CDR3 residues: CARNLRVDPQVDSGNTVYF. The CDR3 region has the DNA TGCGCCAGGAACCTCAGGGTAGACCCACAAGTCGACTCTGGAAACACCGTATATTTT.

This clone was detected only once. A read error is the likely source, as a far larger clone sits one nucleotide away. The rearrangement links TRBV28 to TRBJ2-7; a possible D gene is TRBD2 (6 bases). Germline V gene lookup returns CDR1 MDHEN and CDR2 SYDVKM. V lost 6 bases to trimming and J lost 3 bases, with 9 bases between them. The CDR3 totals 12 residues. CDR3 sequence reads: CASRGGLYEQYF. The DNA of the CDR3 is TGTGCCAGCAGGGGGGGACTCTACGAGCAGTACTTC.

This chain connects TRBV18 to TRBJ1-2; D remains unclear. This CDR3 has 14 residues. Germline V CDR1 and CDR2: KGHSH, LQKENI. Deletions cut 2 bases from V and 2 bases from J, with 9 bases between. CDR3 in amino acids: CASSPVAQNYGYTF. CDR3 DNA sequence: TGTGCCAGCTCACCAGTGGCACAGAACTATGGCTACACCTTC.

Of note for this clone: One base away lies a much larger clone, so this may be a sequencing read error. This sample also contains other DNA sequences that code for the same CDR3. J is TRBJ2-2 and V is TRBV7-3; weak D call: TRBD2 (5 bases). The CDR3 has 14 amino acids. CDR1 is SGHTA and CDR2 is FQGTGA in the germline V gene. The V end was cut by 3 bases, the J end by 6 bases, with 11 bases between. The CDR3 DNA follows: TGTGCCAGCAGCTTGGGGAGTAGCGCCGGGGAGCTGTTTTTT. The encoded protein is CASSLGSSAGELFF. The variable domain in full, with the rest retrieved from reference TRBV7-3 and TRBJ2-2, is GAGVSQTPSNKVTEKGKYVELRCDPISGHTALYWYRQSLGQGPEFLIYFQGTGAADDSGLPNDRFFAVRPEGSVSTLKIQRTERGDSAVYLCASSLGSSAGELFFGEGSRLTVL.

The chain recombines TRBV2 with TRBJ2-3; 9 nucleotides align to TRBD2. The CDR3 spans 21 residues. Germline loops: CDR1 SNHLY, CDR2 FYNNEI. With 0 bases clipped from V and 2 bases from J, the junction kept 18 bases outside the gene matches. In DNA, the CDR3 is TGTGCCAGCAGTGAAGCGCTAACTCGACTAGCGGAGGGTCCCTACACAGATACGCAGTATTTT. It encodes CASSEALTRLAEGPYTDTQYF.

This chain joins TRBV27 and TRBJ1-4; no clear D gene. The CDR3 runs 12 residues. Germline V gene sequence: CDR1 MNHEY, CDR2 SMNVEV (reference sequence). Trimming stripped 8 bases from V and 3 bases from J, with 7 bases between. The CDR3 DNA is TGTGCCAGCGGTCGGGCTAATGAAAAACTGTTTTTT. It specifies CASGRANEKLFF.

J is TRBJ1-1 and V is TRBV21-1; TRBD1, the D gene given by the table, was not confirmed from the DNA. TRBV21-1 is assigned pseudogene status. This CDR3 comprises 17 residues. DNA of the CDR3: TGTGCCAGCAGCAAAGCGGAACAGGCCCCAGGGATGACTGAAGCTTTCTTT. This translates into CASSKAEQAPGMTEAFF.

The chain uses TRBV12-1 and TRBJ2-1. TRBV12-1 is reported as a pseudogene. The CDR3 runs 14 residues. CDR3 in amino acids: CASSTGTAENEQFF. CDR3 DNA: TGTGCCAGCAGCACTGGGACCGCCGAGAATGAGCAGTTCTTC.

The chain employs TRBV5-6 and TRBJ2-5; tentative D call: TRBD2 (6 bases). Near its end, the DNA agrees better with TRBJ2-7, so the J call may be wrong. Germline lookup yields CDR1 SGHDT and CDR2 YYEEEE. The CDR3 covers 13 residues. The CDR3 coding sequence is TGTGCCAGCAGCTTTGTTGCCGGGGGCGAGCAGTACTTC. Protein sequence: CASSFVAGGEQYF.

The V call is TRBV27, the J call TRBJ2-7; 7 nucleotides agree with TRBD1. This CDR3 region has 15 residues. Germline V lookup: CDR1 MNHEY, CDR2 SMNVEV (reference sequence). J was trimmed by 4 bases and V by 4 bases; bases with no gene match: 10. The CDR3 DNA reads TGTGCCAGCAGTTCGACCGGGACAGCACCTTACGAGCAGTACTTC. Translation gives CASSSTGTAPYEQYF.

V gene TRBV9 combines with J gene TRBJ2-1; D uncertain. With 0 bases removed from V and 7 bases from J, the gap between germline ends came to 5 bases. Germline CDR1 and CDR2: SGDLS and YYNGEE. The CDR3 length is 12 residues. CDR3 in DNA: TGTGCCAGCAGCGTAGCTACGAATGAGCAGTTCTTC. As protein: CASSVATNEQFF.

V and J are TRBV5-1 and TRBJ1-1; 8 nucleotides line up with TRBD1. Trimming took 2 bases from V and 4 from J; bases not matched to a gene: 7. This CDR3 is 15 amino acids long. Germline loops: CDR1 SGHRS, CDR2 YFSETQ. For the CDR3, the DNA is TGCGCCAGCAGCTTTAGAACAGGGGGGAGCACTGAAGCTTTCTTT. This codes for CASSFRTGGSTEAFF. Looking up the rest from reference TRBV5-1 and TRBJ1-1 gives the full variable domain: KAGVTQTPRYLIKTRGQQVTLSCSPISGHRSVSWYQQTPGQGLQFLFEYFSETQRNKGNFPGRFSGRQFSNSRSEMNVSTLELGDSALYLCASSFRTGGSTEAFFGQGTRLTVV.

This chain connects TRBV29-1 to TRBJ2-3; D is perhaps TRBD2 (6 bases). Trimming cost V 2 bases and J 3 bases, with 9 bases left between them. The CDR3 is 13 residues long. Looked up from germline, CDR1 is SQVTM and CDR2 is ANQGSEA. CDR3 loop: CSVEFSGTDTQYF. The DNA of the CDR3 is TGCAGCGTTGAATTTAGCGGTACAGATACGCAGTATTTT.

The chain employs TRBV18 and TRBJ1-5, with D possibly TRBD1 on 6 matching bases. V lost 3 bases and J lost 6, with 21 bases in between. CDR1 is KGHSH and CDR2 is LQKENI in the germline V gene. This CDR3 is built from 17 residues. CDR3 residues: CASSPPYGGTGIQPQHF. The CDR3 coding sequence is TGTGCCAGCTCACCCCCCTACGGGGGAACAGGGATTCAGCCCCAGCATTTT.

A note on this clone: This sample also contains other DNA sequences that code for the same CDR3. The chain carries TRBV18 and TRBJ2-1; D perhaps matches TRBD1 (5 bases). V dropped 3 bases and J dropped 7 bases, with 10 bases sitting between them. CDR3 length: 13 residues. The germline V gene has CDR1 KGHSH and CDR2 LQKENI. CDR3 sequence: CASSPPGSNEQFF. The CDR3 DNA follows: TGTGCCAGCTCACCGCCAGGGTCGAATGAGCAGTTCTTC.

This chain uses TRBV25-1 with TRBJ2-3; TRBD2 matches at 8 bases. With 2 bases clipped from V and 3 bases from J, the junction kept 4 bases outside the gene matches. Germline CDR1 and CDR2: MGHDK and SYGVNS. CDR3 length: 15 amino acids. The CDR3 DNA reads TGTGCCAGCAGTGAAGGCGGGAGGCCGACAGATACGCAGTATTTT. As protein: CASSEGGRPTDTQYF.

This sequence joins TRBV5-1 and TRBJ2-3; 7 positions match TRBD1. Germline-derived CDR1 and CDR2 are SGHRS and YFSETQ. This CDR3 comprises 15 residues. V was pared by 4 bases and J by 1 base, with 6 bases of the junction left unmatched. As DNA, the CDR3 is TGCGCCAGCAGCCCTCAAGGGGGCCGCACAGATACGCAGTATTTT. It encodes CASSPQGGRTDTQYF.

The V and J genes are TRBV5-1 and TRBJ2-5, with D maybe TRBD1 (6 bases). The last part of the DNA fits TRBJ2-7 better; the J call may be wrong. The CDR3 length is 13 residues. Germline values: CDR1 SGHRS, CDR2 YFSETQ. The CDR3 loop is CASSPGTSPEQYF. CDR3 coding DNA: TGCGCCAGCAGCCCCGGGACATCCCCCGAGCAGTACTTC.

The chain uses TRBV18 and TRBJ2-7; 9 bases fit TRBD1. From germline, CDR1 is KGHSH and CDR2 LQKENI. The trim removed 3 bases at V and 2 bases at J, leaving 2 bases unmatched. There are 14 residues in the CDR3. DNA of the CDR3: TGTGCCAGCTCACCGACAGGGGGGACCTACGAGCAGTACTTC. This translates into CASSPTGGTYEQYF.